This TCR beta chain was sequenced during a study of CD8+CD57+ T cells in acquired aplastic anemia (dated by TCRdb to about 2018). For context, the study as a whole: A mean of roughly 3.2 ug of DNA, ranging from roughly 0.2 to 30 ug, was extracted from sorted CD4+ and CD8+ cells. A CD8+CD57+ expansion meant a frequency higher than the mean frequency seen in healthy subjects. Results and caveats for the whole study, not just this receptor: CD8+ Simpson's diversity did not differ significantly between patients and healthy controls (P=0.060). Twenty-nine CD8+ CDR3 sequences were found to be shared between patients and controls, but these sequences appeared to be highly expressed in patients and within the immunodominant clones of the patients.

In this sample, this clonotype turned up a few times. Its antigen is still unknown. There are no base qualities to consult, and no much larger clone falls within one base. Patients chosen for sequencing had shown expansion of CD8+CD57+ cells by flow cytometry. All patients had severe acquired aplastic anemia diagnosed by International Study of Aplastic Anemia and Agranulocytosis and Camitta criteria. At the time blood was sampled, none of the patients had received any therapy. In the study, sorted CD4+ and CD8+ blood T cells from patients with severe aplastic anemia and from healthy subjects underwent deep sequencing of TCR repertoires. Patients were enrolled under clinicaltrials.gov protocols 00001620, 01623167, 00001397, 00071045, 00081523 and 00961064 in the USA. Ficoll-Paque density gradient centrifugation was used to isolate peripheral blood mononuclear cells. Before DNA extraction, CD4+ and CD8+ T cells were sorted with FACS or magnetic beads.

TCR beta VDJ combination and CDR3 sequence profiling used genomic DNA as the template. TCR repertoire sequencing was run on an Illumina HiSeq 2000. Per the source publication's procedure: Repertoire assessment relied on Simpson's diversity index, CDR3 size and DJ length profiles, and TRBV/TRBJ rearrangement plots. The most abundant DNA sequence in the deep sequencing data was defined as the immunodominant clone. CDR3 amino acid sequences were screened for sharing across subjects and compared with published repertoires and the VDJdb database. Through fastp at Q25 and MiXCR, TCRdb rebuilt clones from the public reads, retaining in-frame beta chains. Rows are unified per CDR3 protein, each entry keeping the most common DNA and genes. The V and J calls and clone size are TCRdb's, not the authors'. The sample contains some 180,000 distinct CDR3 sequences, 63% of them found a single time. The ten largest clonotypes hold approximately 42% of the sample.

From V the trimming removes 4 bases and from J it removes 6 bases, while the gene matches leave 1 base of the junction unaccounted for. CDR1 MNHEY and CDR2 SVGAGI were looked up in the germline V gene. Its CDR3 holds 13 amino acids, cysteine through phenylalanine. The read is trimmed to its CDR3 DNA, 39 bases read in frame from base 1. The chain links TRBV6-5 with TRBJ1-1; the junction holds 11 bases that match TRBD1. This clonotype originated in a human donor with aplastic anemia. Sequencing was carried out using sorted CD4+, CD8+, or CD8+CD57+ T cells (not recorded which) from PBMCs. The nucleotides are TGTGCCAGCAGTTGGACAGGGGGCTCTGAAGCTTTCTTT. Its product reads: CASSWTGGSEAFF.